This is a list of T cell receptor beta chains from one sample in a study of blood T cell repertoires in COVID-19. Sequenced by immunoSEQ multiplex PCR; TCRdb stores in-frame clones only, minus some. This sample has over 50,000 clones, with more than 75% found just once. Sequencing was carried out using peripheral blood. All receptors come from a man in his sixties with acute or convalescent COVID-19. Each CDR3 is given with its conserved first and last residue. A D gene is named only where the DNA matches it firmly. Only some rows state a clone size, as once, few, many or a class for expanded clones.

abundance	j_gene	d_gene	v_gene	CDR3aa	CDR3nt
-	TRBJ2-3	-	TRBV19	CASSTGRTDTQYF	TGTGCCAGTAGTACTGGCCGCACAGATACGCAGTATTTT
-	TRBJ1-5	-	TRBV29-1	CSVGTGLDQPQHF	TGCAGCGTCGGCACAGGGCTCGATCAGCCCCAGCATTTT
-	TRBJ1-2	-	TRBV6-5	CASSLEQIYGYTF	TGTGCCAGCAGTTTAGAGCAAATCTATGGCTACACCTTC
-	TRBJ2-1	-	TRBV12-3/TRBV12-4	CASSPPREDEQFF	TGTGCCAGCAGCCCTCCCCGTGAGGATGAGCAGTTCTTC
once	TRBJ1-1	-	TRBV12-3/TRBV12-4	CASRPSGTEAFF	TGTGCCAGCAGGCCATCAGGGACTGAAGCTTTCTTT
-	TRBJ1-1	TRBD1	TRBV19	CASSIGGGYTEAFF	TGTGCCAGTAGTATCGGAGGGGGCTACACTGAAGCTTTCTTT
-	TRBJ2-7	TRBD2	TRBV28	CASRTSGTSYEQYF	TGTGCCAGCCGTACTAGCGGGACTTCCTACGAGCAGTACTTC
-	TRBJ2-5	TRBD2	TRBV9	CASSPGLAGRGETQYF	TGTGCCAGCAGCCCGGGACTAGCGGGGAGAGGAGAGACCCAGTACTTC
-	TRBJ2-7	-	TRBV4-1	CASSQEFGAYEQYF	TGCGCCAGCAGCCAAGAATTCGGGGCCTACGAGCAGTACTTC
-	TRBJ1-1	-	TRBV29-1	CSVEIGGSSFF	TGCAGCGTTGAAATCGGGGGGTCGTCTTTCTTT
few	TRBJ2-1	-	TRBV10-1	CASSDRFYNEQFF	TGCGCCAGCAGCGACAGATTTTACAATGAGCAGTTCTTC
-	TRBJ1-3	-	TRBV18	CASSSSQGPGNTIYF	TGTGCCAGCTCATCATCACAGGGTCCTGGAAACACCATATATTTT
-	TRBJ1-2	TRBD1	TRBV29-1	CSVGMDDRGGYTF	TGCAGCGTTGGGATGGATGACAGGGGCGGCTACACCTTC
-	TRBJ2-7	TRBD2	TRBV3-1/TRBV3-2	CASSLGLAGASYEQYF	TGTGCCAGCAGCCTCGGACTAGCGGGGGCCTCCTACGAGCAGTACTTC
-	TRBJ2-5	TRBD2	TRBV9	CASSEDGGDQETQYF	TGTGCCAGCAGCGAGGATGGGGGGGACCAAGAGACCCAGTACTTC
once	TRBJ2-1	-	TRBV5-5	CASSLFDEQFF	TGTGCCAGCAGCTTGTTCGATGAGCAGTTCTTC
-	TRBJ1-5	-	TRBV16	CASSQSRGNQPQHF	TGTGCCAGCAGCCAATCAAGGGGTAATCAGCCCCAGCATTTT
-	TRBJ1-2	TRBD1	TRBV7-9	CASSDRDRDGYTF	TGTGCCAGCAGCGACCGGGACAGGGACGGCTACACCTTC
-	TRBJ1-2	-	TRBV16	CASSQYSSPNYGYTF	TGTGCCAGCAGCCAATATAGCAGCCCTAACTATGGCTACACCTTC
once	TRBJ2-5	-	TRBV20-1	CSASPGETQYF	TGCAGTGCTAGCCCGGGGGAGACCCAGTACTTC
-	TRBJ2-1	TRBD2	TRBV19	CASSILAGGTNEQFF	TGTGCCAGTAGTATTCTAGCGGGGGGTACCAATGAGCAGTTCTTC
-	TRBJ1-2	-	TRBV12-3/TRBV12-4	CASSLGDSYGYTF	TGTGCCAGCAGTTTAGGAGACTCCTATGGCTACACCTTC
-	TRBJ2-3	-	TRBV20-1	CSARVGRGRYF	TGCAGTGCTAGAGTCGGCCGGGGTAGGTATTTT